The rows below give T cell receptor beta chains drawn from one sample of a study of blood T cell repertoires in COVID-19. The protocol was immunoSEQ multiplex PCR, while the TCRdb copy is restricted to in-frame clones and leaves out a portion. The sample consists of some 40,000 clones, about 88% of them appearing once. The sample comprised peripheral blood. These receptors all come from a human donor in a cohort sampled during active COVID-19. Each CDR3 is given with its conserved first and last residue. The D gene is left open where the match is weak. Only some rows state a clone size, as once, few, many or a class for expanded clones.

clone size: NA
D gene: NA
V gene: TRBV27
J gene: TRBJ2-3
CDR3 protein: CASSHRTTTDTQYF
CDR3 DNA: TGTGCCAGCAGTCACAGGACTACCACAGATACGCAGTATTTT

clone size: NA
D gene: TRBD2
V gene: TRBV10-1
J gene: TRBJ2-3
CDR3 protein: CASSGTSGGATDTQYF
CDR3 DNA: TGCGCCAGCAGTGGGACTAGCGGGGGGGCAACAGATACGCAGTATTTT

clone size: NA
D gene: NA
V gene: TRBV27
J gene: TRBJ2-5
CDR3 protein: CASSSPLTRRGLGTQYF
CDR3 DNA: TGTGCCAGCAGTTCCCCCCTCACTAGGCGCGGTTTGGGGACCCAGTACTTC

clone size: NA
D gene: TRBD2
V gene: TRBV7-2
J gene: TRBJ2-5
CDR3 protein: CASSPRGGTQYF
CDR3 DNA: TGTGCCAGCAGCCCACGGGGGGGGACCCAGTACTTC

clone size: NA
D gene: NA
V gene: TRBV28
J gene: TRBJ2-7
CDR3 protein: CASGTGPVYEQYF
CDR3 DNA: TGTGCCAGCGGAACAGGGCCCGTATACGAGCAGTACTTC

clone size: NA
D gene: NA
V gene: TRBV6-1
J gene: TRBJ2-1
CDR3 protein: CASSEGRATYNEQFF
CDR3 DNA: TGTGCCAGCAGTGAAGGCAGGGCCACCTACAATGAGCAGTTCTTC

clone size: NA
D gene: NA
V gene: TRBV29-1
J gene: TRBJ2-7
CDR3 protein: CSVETGRYEQYF
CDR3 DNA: TGCAGCGTTGAGACTGGGAGATACGAGCAGTACTTC

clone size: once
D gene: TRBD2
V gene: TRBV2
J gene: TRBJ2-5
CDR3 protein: CASSHGLAGGGETQYF
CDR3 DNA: TGTGCCAGCAGCCACGGACTAGCGGGGGGCGGAGAGACCCAGTACTTC

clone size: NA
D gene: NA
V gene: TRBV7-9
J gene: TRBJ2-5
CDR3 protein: CASSSPGGGSQETQYF
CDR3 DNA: TGTGCCAGCAGCTCTCCAGGTGGGGGCAGCCAAGAGACCCAGTACTTC

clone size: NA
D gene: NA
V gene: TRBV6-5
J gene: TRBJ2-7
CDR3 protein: CASTLPPGYEQYF
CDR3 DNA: TGTGCCAGCACCCTACCCCCAGGTTACGAGCAGTACTTC

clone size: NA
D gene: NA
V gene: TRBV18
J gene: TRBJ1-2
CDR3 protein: CASSPSTGENSPGYTF
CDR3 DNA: TGTGCCAGCTCACCATCTACGGGGGAGAACTCGCCTGGCTACACCTTC

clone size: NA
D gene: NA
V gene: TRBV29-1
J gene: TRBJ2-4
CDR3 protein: CSVKGAFQGGIQYF
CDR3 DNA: TGCAGCGTGAAGGGTGCATTCCAAGGGGGCATTCAGTACTTC

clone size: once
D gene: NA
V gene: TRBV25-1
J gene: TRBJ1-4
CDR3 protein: CASRRSGGEKLFF
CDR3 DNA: TGTGCCAGCAGGCGTTCGGGCGGGGAAAAACTGTTTTTT

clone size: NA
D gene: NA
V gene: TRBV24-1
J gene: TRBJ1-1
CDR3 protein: CATSDLGGGSGAFF
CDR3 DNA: TGTGCCACCAGTGATTTGGGGGGGGGTAGCGGAGCTTTCTTT

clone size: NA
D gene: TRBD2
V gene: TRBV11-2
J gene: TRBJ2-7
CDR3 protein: CASSLAPSERGSYEQYF
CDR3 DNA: TGTGCCAGCAGCTTAGCCCCCTCTGAGCGGGGGAGCTACGAGCAGTACTTC

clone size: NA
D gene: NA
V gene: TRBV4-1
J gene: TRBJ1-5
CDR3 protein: CASSQESVGTYSNQPQHF
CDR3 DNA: TGCGCCAGCAGCCAAGAGTCAGTAGGGACTTATAGCAATCAGCCCCAGCATTTT

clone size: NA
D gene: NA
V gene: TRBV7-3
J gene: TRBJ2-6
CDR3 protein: CASSLNSRGSGANVLTF
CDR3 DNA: TGTGCCAGCAGCTTAAATTCTCGGGGCTCTGGGGCCAACGTCCTGACTTTC

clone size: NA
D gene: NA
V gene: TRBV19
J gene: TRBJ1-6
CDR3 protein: CASSSGIYNSPLHF
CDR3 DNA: TGTGCCAGTAGTTCCGGGATATATAATTCACCCCTCCACTTT

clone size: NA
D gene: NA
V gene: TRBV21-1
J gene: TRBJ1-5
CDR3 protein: CASSKGRGPGPQPQHF
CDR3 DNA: TGTGCCAGCAGCAAAGGAAGGGGCCCCGGCCCCCAGCCCCAGCATTTT

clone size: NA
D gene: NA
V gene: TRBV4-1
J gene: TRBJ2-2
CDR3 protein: CASSQDLGALGGELFF
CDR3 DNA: TGCGCCAGCAGCCAAGATTTGGGGGCGCTTGGCGGGGAGCTGTTTTTT

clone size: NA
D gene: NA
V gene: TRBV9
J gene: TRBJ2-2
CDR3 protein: CASSPKGQGRATGELFF
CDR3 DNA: TGTGCCAGCAGCCCCAAAGGTCAGGGGAGAGCCACCGGGGAGCTGTTTTTT

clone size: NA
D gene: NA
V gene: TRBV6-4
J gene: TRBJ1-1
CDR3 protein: CASSDRSGKAFF
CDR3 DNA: TGTGCCAGCAGTGACAGGTCGGGGAAAGCTTTCTTT

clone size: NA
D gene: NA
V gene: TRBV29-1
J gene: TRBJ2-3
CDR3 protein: CSVLELGGPDTQYF
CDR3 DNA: TGCAGCGTTCTTGAACTAGGTGGGCCAGATACGCAGTATTTT

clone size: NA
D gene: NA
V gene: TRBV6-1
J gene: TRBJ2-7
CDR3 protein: CASSETSPFKYEQYF
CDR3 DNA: TGTGCCAGCAGTGAAACTAGCCCTTTTAAGTACGAGCAGTACTTC

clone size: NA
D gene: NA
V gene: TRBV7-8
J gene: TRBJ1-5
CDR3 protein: CASSPAEVSNQPQHF
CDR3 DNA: TGTGCCAGCAGCCCAGCCGAGGTTAGCAATCAGCCCCAGCATTTT